This T cell receptor (beta chain) was found in a study of cytomegalovirus exposure and HLA in healthy donors. Whole-study context: About 85 million unique TCR sequences came from HLA-typed donors in an early release. General study results and limits: In vitro assays verified that a few CMV-associated chains recognized CMV antigens specifically.

Trimming removed 4 bases from V and 0 bases from J; junction bases left unmatched: 7. This CDR3 has 17 residues. As for this clone: Its antigen is as yet unknown.

The PCR ran on 60 Vbeta and 13 Jbeta primers. Assay: immunoSEQ multiplex PCR; the TCRdb copy retains only in-frame clones and omits some. The data contain some 200,000 clones, approximately 78% of them singletons. This receptor was obtained from a woman in her forties or fifties in good health and CMV-seropositive. What was sequenced was PBMCs. The chain is built from TRBV5-3 and TRBJ1-5, with TRBD1 matching 10 bases. TRBV5-3 is annotated as an ORF whose role is uncertain. CDR3 sequence: CARSPTDRGDSNQPQHF. The DNA for the CDR3 is TGTGCCAGAAGCCCAACGGACAGGGGGGATAGCAATCAGCCCCAGCATTTT.